The 22 T cell receptor beta chains below all came from one sample that was sequenced in a study of blood T cell repertoires in COVID-19. Sequenced by immunoSEQ multiplex PCR; TCRdb stores in-frame clones only, minus some. The profile shows around 150,000 clones, over 80% of them singletons. Source material: PBMCs or T cells enriched from blood (not recorded which). The receptors originated from a woman in her sixties or seventies who had recovered from COVID-19.

The chain couples TRBV20-1 to TRBJ2-7, with a tentative D call TRBD1 (5 bases). With 3 bases removed from V and 0 bases from J, the gap between germline ends came to 15 bases. Germline CDR1 reads DFQATT; CDR2 reads SNEGSKA (reference sequence). This CDR3 is 15 amino acids long. The CDR3 bases are TGCAGTGCTAGTGCCAGGGCGGTCAGCTCCTACGAGCAGTACTTC. Amino acid sequence: CSASARAVSSYEQYF.

The chain combines TRBV6-4 with TRBJ2-1, with TRBD2 as a possible D gene (6 bases). V was shortened by 2 bases and J by 7 bases, with 9 bases between the two germline ends. The CDR3 has 13 amino acids. Germline CDR1 and CDR2: MRHNA and SNTAGT. CDR3 loop: CASSDREWNEQFF. DNA of the CDR3: TGTGCCAGCAGTGACCGGGAGTGGAATGAGCAGTTCTTC.

The CDR3 loop is CASSLKVAGSEDTQYF. CDR3 sequence (DNA): TGTGCCAGCAGTTTAAAGGTAGCGGGATCGGAAGATACGCAGTATTTT. The J gene is TRBJ2-3, the V gene TRBV28; 8 bases are a match to TRBD2. The V gene's germline CDR1 is MDHEN and CDR2 SYDVKM. There are 16 residues in the CDR3. Unmatched junction bases numbered 9, after V lost 2 bases and J lost 5 bases.

The V and J genes are TRBV2 and TRBJ1-6; weak D call: TRBD1 (5 bases). This CDR3 contains 15 residues. The V gene's germline CDR1 is SNHLY and CDR2 FYNNEI. Trimming left V 2 bases short and J 5 bases short, with 10 bases between. DNA of the CDR3: TGTGCCAGCAGTGAATTTCAGGGTAATAATTCACCCCTCCACTTT. Protein: CASSEFQGNNSPLHF.

The genes are TRBV7-9 and TRBJ2-6; D is uncertain. Germline CDR1 is SEHNR and CDR2 is FQNEAQ (reference sequence). Trimming removed 1 base at V and 1 base at J, with 5 bases between. The CDR3 has 15 amino acids. The CDR3: CASSLDRSGANVLTF. The CDR3 region has the DNA TGTGCCAGCAGCTTAGACAGATCTGGGGCCAACGTCCTGACTTTC.

The chain links TRBV18 to TRBJ1-4, with TRBD1 matching 8 bases. Germline V gives CDR1 KGHSH, CDR2 LQKENI. There are 14 residues in the CDR3. The junction had 10 bases not matched to a gene; V was cut back by 6 bases and J by 10 bases. The CDR3 nucleotides are TGTGCCAGCTCCCAGGGGACAGGAAGGGCAAAACTGTTTTTT. It codes for CASSQGTGRAKLFF.

The V call is TRBV2, the J call TRBJ1-2; the match to TRBD1 covers 7 bases. CDR1 is SNHLY and CDR2 is FYNNEI in the germline V gene. This CDR3 spans 14 amino acids. Losses at the gene ends were 2 bases for V and 9 bases for J; bases not matched to a gene: 9. CDR3 in amino acids: CASSELRQGVSYTF. For the CDR3, the DNA is TGTGCCAGCAGTGAACTCCGGCAGGGGGTGAGCTACACCTTC.

V and J are TRBV30 and TRBJ1-6; D is possibly TRBD1 (5 bases). Trimming took off 5 bases at V and 5 bases at J, with 10 bases between the two ends. There are 13 residues in the CDR3. Germline V gives CDR1 GTSNPN, CDR2 SVGIG (reference sequence). The DNA of the CDR3 is TGTGCCTGGGGACAAACTAATAATTCACCCCTCCACTTT. Its protein product is CAWGQTNNSPLHF. Full variable domain (outside the CDR3, taken from reference TRBV30 and TRBJ1-6): SQTIHQWPATLVQPVGSPLSLECTVEGTSNPNLYWYRQAAGRGLQLLFYSVGIGQISSEVPQNLSASRPQDRQFILSSKKLLLSDSGFYLCAWGQTNNSPLHFGNGTRLTVT.

The chain joins TRBV5-1 to TRBJ2-7, with 10 bases that match TRBD2. In germline, CDR1 is SGHRS, CDR2 YFSETQ. Unmatched junction bases numbered 8, after V lost 4 bases and J lost 4 bases. This CDR3 comprises 15 residues. The DNA for the CDR3 is TGCGCCAGCAGCCCGATAGCGGGAGGCGTTTACGAGCAGTACTTC. Its protein is CASSPIAGGVYEQYF.

The chain is built from TRBV24-1 and TRBJ2-1; D call uncertain. Germline loops: CDR1 KGHDR, CDR2 SFDVKD. The CDR3 has 12 amino acids. V shed 3 bases and J shed 6 bases, with 5 bases lying between them. The CDR3: CATSDLLNEQFF. The CDR3 DNA sequence: TGTGCCACCAGTGATCTACTCAATGAGCAGTTCTTC.

The rearrangement uses TRBV5-5 and TRBJ1-5; possible D gene TRBD1, 6 bases. Germline CDR1 SGHKS, CDR2 YYEKEE (reference sequence). Deletions cut 0 bases from V and 9 bases from J, with 10 bases between. The CDR3 loop spans 13 amino acids. The CDR3 nucleotides are TGTGCCAGCAGCTTGGCCAGCAGGGGGCCCCAGCATTTT. Its protein is CASSLASRGPQHF. Based on the CDR3 plus reference TRBV5-5 and TRBJ1-5, the full variable domain is DAGVTQSPTHLIKTRGQQVTLRCSPISGHKSVSWYQQVLGQGPQFIFQYYEKEERGRGNFPDRFSARQFPNYSSELNVNALLLGDSALYLCASSLASRGPQHFGDGTRLSIL.

The chain is built from TRBV11-3 and TRBJ2-7; D is unresolved. The CDR3 loop spans 13 amino acids. Trimming removed 1 base from V and 1 base from J, with 5 bases in between. Germline CDR1 is SGHNT and CDR2 is YENEEA. The CDR3 reads CASSLAPSYEQYF. Here the CDR3 DNA reads TGTGCCAGCAGCTTAGCCCCTTCCTACGAGCAGTACTTC.

The J gene is TRBJ2-5, the V gene TRBV4-2, with D uncertain. Between the trimmed V and J ends, which lost 4 bases and 5 bases, there was a span of 11 bases. CDR3 length: 13 residues. From germline, CDR1 is LGHNA and CDR2 YNFKEQ. The CDR3, as DNA: TGTGCCAGCAGCCCCTCGGAGAAGGAGACCCAGTACTTC. It yields the protein CASSPSEKETQYF.

The genes are TRBV28 and TRBJ1-5; D perhaps matches TRBD1 (5 bases). In germline, CDR1 is MDHEN, CDR2 SYDVKM. CDR3 size: 15 residues. Trimming stripped 6 bases from V and 1 base from J, with 13 bases between. The CDR3 coding sequence is TGTGCCAGCAGCCCCGGGGGGGTGAGCAATCAGCCCCAGCATTTT. Translating it yields CASSPGGVSNQPQHF.

V is TRBV10-2 and J is TRBJ1-1, with D tentatively TRBD1 (5 bases). Deletions cut 1 base from V and 8 bases from J, with 5 bases between. Germline V gene lookup returns CDR1 WSHSY and CDR2 SAAADI. This CDR3 is 11 amino acids long. The DNA of the CDR3 is TGCGCCAGCAGTGAGTACAGGGAAGCTTTCTTT. It codes for CASSEYREAFF.

The V and J genes are TRBV7-3 and TRBJ2-1, with 7 nucleotides matching TRBD2. CDR1 and CDR2 (germline): SGHTA, FQGTGA. V dropped 3 bases and J dropped 7; count of bases not matched to a gene: 3. The CDR3 sequence is 13 residues long. The CDR3 sequence is CASSFGLVNEQFF. The CDR3 DNA is TGTGCCAGCAGCTTTGGACTAGTGAATGAGCAGTTCTTC.

V gene TRBV10-3 combines with J gene TRBJ2-2; TRBD1 aligns across 8 bases. The trim removed 7 bases at V and 5 bases at J, leaving 6 bases unmatched. This CDR3 is built from 14 residues. In germline, CDR1 is ENHRY, CDR2 SYGVKD. CDR3 region: CAITDREETGELFF. CDR3 DNA sequence: TGTGCCATCACGGACAGGGAGGAGACCGGGGAGCTGTTTTTT.

The CDR3 DNA sequence: TGTGCCAGCAGCTTGGTCCCGGGACACGTTTCACCCCTCCACTTT. Protein sequence: CASSLVPGHVSPLHF. The rearrangement uses TRBV5-4 and TRBJ1-6; tentatively, D is TRBD1 (6 bases). The germline V gene encodes CDR1 SGHNT and CDR2 YYREEE (reference sequence). Trimming took 0 bases from V and 9 from J, leaving 13 bases between them. This CDR3 has 15 residues.

The V and J genes are TRBV6-5 and TRBJ2-1; tentatively, D is TRBD1 (6 bases). The CDR3 contains 15 residues. Germline V gene lookup returns CDR1 MNHEY and CDR2 SVGAGI. Between the trimmed V and J ends, which lost 6 bases and 5 bases, there was a span of 17 bases. This chain's CDR3 is CASSADATGNNEQFF. Here the CDR3 DNA reads TGTGCCAGCAGCGCCGACGCGACAGGTAACAATGAGCAGTTCTTC.

The chain carries TRBV5-1 and TRBJ1-6; 12 bases match TRBD1. This CDR3 has 15 amino acids. Unmatched junction bases numbered 6, after V lost 4 bases and J lost 10 bases. Germline CDR1 SGHRS, CDR2 YFSETQ. The CDR3 spells CASSPGTGGDSPLHF. The CDR3 DNA reads TGCGCCAGCAGCCCAGGGACAGGGGGCGACTCACCCCTCCACTTT.

The chain combines TRBV19 with TRBJ2-7, with 7 bases identical to TRBD2. From germline, CDR1 is LNHDA and CDR2 SQIVND (reference sequence). This CDR3 has 16 amino acids. V was pared by 1 base and J by 7 bases, with 13 bases of the junction left unmatched. The CDR3 spells CASSIGEGQALEEQYF. The CDR3 bases are TGTGCCAGTAGTATAGGGGAGGGGCAAGCTTTGGAGGAGCAGTACTTC.

This clone came up a few times. The V gene is TRBV5-6, the J gene TRBJ1-5; 8 bases match TRBD1. This CDR3 region has 12 residues. With V trimmed by 4 bases and J by 6 bases, 0 bases remained unmatched. The germline CDR1 and CDR2 sequences are SGHDT and YYEEEE. The CDR3 sequence: CASSGQGQPQHF. For the CDR3, the DNA is TGTGCCAGCAGCGGACAGGGTCAGCCCCAGCATTTT.